These 22 T cell receptor beta chains were sequenced from one sample in a study of blood T cell repertoires in COVID-19 (dated by TCRdb to 2019 to 2021). Library construction relied on the immunoSEQ multiplex PCR assay. TCRdb's version of the immuneACCESS table is confined to in-frame rearrangements and falls short of the full clone set. An unresolved V gene accounts for under half of the shortfall where checked; the remainder is of unknown origin. Recorded for this sample are some 160,000 clones; roughly nine tenths of them occurred a single time. 4% of the sample lies in the top ten. The specimen sequenced was peripheral blood. These receptors were collected from a woman in her 70s with acute or convalescent COVID-19.

The chain employs TRBV24-1 and TRBJ1-5; a weak D match, TRBD1 (5 bases). V lost 3 bases and J lost 9, with 17 bases in between. The CDR3 sequence is 15 residues long. CDR1 and CDR2 from the germline V gene are KGHDR and SFDVKD. CDR3 nucleotides: TGTGCCACCAGTGATCCCCGGACGGGGGGTAGGCCCCAGCATTTT. It encodes CATSDPRTGGRPQHF.

V gene TRBV11-2 combines with J gene TRBJ2-1, with D possibly matching TRBD1 (5 bases). Germline lookup yields CDR1 SGHAT and CDR2 FQNNGV. Deletions cut 5 bases from V and 10 bases from J, with 21 bases between. This CDR3 is 15 amino acids long. The CDR3: CASSPKLTTGIEQFF. The CDR3 DNA sequence: TGTGCCAGCAGCCCAAAATTAACAACAGGTATCGAGCAGTTCTTC.

V is TRBV7-8 and J is TRBJ2-1; 8 bases match TRBD2. The CDR3 length is 17 residues. Germline CDR1 is SGHVS and CDR2 is FQNEAQ. V trimming: 4 bases; J trimming: 1 base; junction bases outside the gene matches: 9. CDR3 in DNA: TGTGCCAGCAGCTCAGTGTCGGGACTAGGGTCCTACAATGAGCAGTTCTTC. This codes for CASSSVSGLGSYNEQFF.

This sequence joins TRBV30 and TRBJ2-3, with 7 bases lining up with TRBD1. The length of the CDR3 is 13 residues. Unmatched junction bases numbered 4, after V lost 3 bases and J lost 4 bases. Per the germline V gene, CDR1 is GTSNPN and CDR2 is SVGIG (reference sequence). The CDR3 protein is CAWSEGQPDTQYF. CDR3 nucleotide sequence: TGTGCCTGGAGCGAGGGACAGCCAGATACGCAGTATTTT.

The rearrangement links TRBV4-1 to TRBJ2-5; D is possibly TRBD2 (5 bases). The CDR3 spans 15 residues. Germline V gene data show CDR1 as MGHRA and CDR2 as YSYEKL. V was shortened by 1 base and J by 5 bases, with 14 bases between the two germline ends. The CDR3 bases are TGCGCCAGCAGCCAAGGGTTAGCGCGGGTCGAGACCCAGTACTTC. It yields the protein CASSQGLARVETQYF.

J is TRBJ2-1 and V is TRBV5-6; 7 bases are a match to TRBD1. The germline V gene has CDR1 SGHDT and CDR2 YYEEEE. The CDR3 spans 17 residues. Unmatched junction bases numbered 15, after V lost 0 bases and J lost 9 bases. The CDR3 loop reads CASSLAEGQVGGGEQFF. The CDR3 DNA sequence: TGTGCCAGCAGCTTGGCTGAAGGACAGGTGGGTGGGGGTGAGCAGTTCTTC.

The table lists this clone with a few counts. The chain uses TRBV19 and TRBJ1-5; D uncertain. The CDR3 extends over 12 amino acids. Trimming cost V 2 bases and J 10 bases, with 9 bases left between them. The germline V gene has CDR1 LNHDA and CDR2 SQIVND (reference sequence). In nucleotides, the CDR3 is TGTGCCAGTAGTATAACCCCGGGACCCCAGCATTTT. It is translated as CASSITPGPQHF.

The CDR3, as DNA: TGCAGCGTTGCACAGGGGGGTAACTATGGCTACACCTTC. Translating it yields CSVAQGGNYGYTF. The rearrangement uses TRBV29-1 and TRBJ1-2, with 8 bases lining up with TRBD1. Trimming took 4 bases from V and 1 from J; bases not matched to a gene: 2. In germline, CDR1 is SQVTM, CDR2 ANQGSEA. This CDR3 spans 13 amino acids.

The chain carries TRBV4-2 and TRBJ2-3; D gene ambiguous. Trimming stripped 0 bases from V and 2 bases from J, with 9 bases between. CDR1 and CDR2 from the germline V gene are LGHNA and YNFKEQ. The CDR3 is 15 residues long. The CDR3 region is CASSQDPDHTDTQYF. In DNA form, the CDR3 reads TGTGCCAGCAGCCAAGACCCAGATCACACAGATACGCAGTATTTT.

This chain uses TRBV11-2 with TRBJ2-7, with D maybe TRBD2 (5 bases). Trimming left V 3 bases short and J 0 bases short, with 12 bases between. Looked up from germline, CDR1 is SGHAT and CDR2 is FQNNGV. This CDR3 region has 15 residues. The CDR3 loop is CASSFEGRDSYEQYF. The CDR3 DNA is TGTGCCAGCAGCTTCGAGGGTAGGGACTCCTACGAGCAGTACTTC.

The genes are TRBV6-6 and TRBJ2-7, with 10 bases that match TRBD1. In germline, CDR1 is MNHNY, CDR2 SVGAGI (reference sequence). CDR3 length: 15 residues. J was trimmed by 5 bases and V by 0 bases; bases with no gene match: 4. The CDR3 nucleotides read TGTGCCAGCAGTTACTCGAGACAGGGGGCAAACGAGCAGTACTTC. Its protein product is CASSYSRQGANEQYF.

V and J are TRBV12-3 or TRBV12-4 and TRBJ1-6; maybe TRBD1 (6 bases). This CDR3 is built from 13 residues. The V and J ends lost 3 bases and 14 bases respectively, with 14 bases between them. CDR3 coding DNA: TGTGCCAGCAGTTTCCAGGGGAGGGTAGCCCTCCACTTT. Translating it yields CASSFQGRVALHF.

This sequence joins TRBV6-5 and TRBJ1-5, with 7 positions matching TRBD1. Germline V lookup: CDR1 MNHEY, CDR2 SVGAGI. V lost 4 bases and J lost 2; bases outside the gene matches: 2. This CDR3 is 14 amino acids long. CDR3 in DNA: TGTGCCAGCAGTTCCGACAGGGGCAATCAGCCCCAGCATTTT. Translation: CASSSDRGNQPQHF.

This chain links TRBV7-2 with TRBJ1-2; D unresolved. Germline values: CDR1 SGHTA, CDR2 FQGNSA. This CDR3 region has 16 residues. V shed 0 bases and J shed 0 bases, with 11 bases lying between them. The CDR3 nucleotides read TGTGCCAGCAGCTTAGCATGGAGCAGTACTAACTATGGCTACACCTTC. Protein: CASSLAWSSTNYGYTF.

This clone occurred once. The V call is TRBV19, the J call TRBJ2-1, with a weak D call TRBD1 (6 bases). The germline V and J ends were trimmed by 5 bases and 2 bases, with 13 bases remaining between them. The CDR3 extends over 15 amino acids. CDR1 LNHDA and CDR2 SQIVND come from the germline V gene (reference sequence). The chain's CDR3 is CASSGGGLTYNEQFF. The CDR3 coding sequence is TGTGCCAGTAGTGGGGGCGGACTGACCTACAATGAGCAGTTCTTC.

This clone has just one count. The rearrangement uses TRBV2 and TRBJ1-5, with D perhaps matching TRBD1 (6 bases). The V and J ends lost 3 bases and 7 bases respectively, with 13 bases between them. The CDR3 is 14 amino acids. Germline CDR1 and CDR2: SNHLY and FYNNEI. CDR3 residues: CASSETGRMQPQHF. The CDR3 DNA follows: TGTGCCAGCAGTGAGACAGGACGAATGCAGCCCCAGCATTTT.

This clone was recorded a few times. The chain combines TRBV2 with TRBJ1-2; D gene ambiguous. Trimming took off 6 bases at V and 4 bases at J, with 12 bases between the two ends. The CDR3 is made up of 13 amino acids. Germline loops: CDR1 SNHLY, CDR2 FYNNEI. The CDR3: CASRAQEGYGYTF. The DNA of the CDR3 is TGTGCCAGCAGAGCTCAGGAGGGCTATGGCTACACCTTC.

The genes are TRBV5-3 and TRBJ2-7; TRBD1 might be the D (5 bases). TRBV5-3 is an ORF, with its function uncertain. This CDR3 has 15 amino acids. V was trimmed by 0 bases and J by 2 bases, leaving 12 bases between them. CDR3 in DNA: TGTGCCAGAAGCTTGGAACAGGACCCAGCCTACGAGCAGTACTTC. Translating it yields CARSLEQDPAYEQYF.

The chain carries TRBV18 and TRBJ2-1, with D possibly TRBD2 on 5 matching bases. CDR1 and CDR2 (germline): KGHSH, LQKENI. V lost 1 base and J 5 bases, leaving 6 bases between the germline ends. The CDR3 has 13 residues. As DNA, the CDR3 is TGTGCCAGCTCACCACAGCGGAACAATGAGCAGTTCTTC. The encoded protein is CASSPQRNNEQFF.

Only a few counts were recorded for this clone. The V and J genes are TRBV4-3 and TRBJ2-2; 8 bases match TRBD1. CDR1 and CDR2 from the germline V gene are LGHNA and YSLEER. The CDR3 is 15 residues long. J gave up 4 bases and V 5 bases, and 6 bases lay outside the gene matches. DNA for the CDR3: TGCGCCAGCAGCGCCGGACAGGGTGCCACCGGGGAGCTGTTTTTT. It translates to CASSAGQGATGELFF.

The V and J genes are TRBV4-1 and TRBJ1-1; D not certain. This CDR3 contains 16 residues. Trimming cost V 3 bases and J 5 bases, with 19 bases left between them. Germline lookup yields CDR1 MGHRA and CDR2 YSYEKL. The CDR3 DNA reads TGCGCCAGCAGCCAGATGGCCAAGGGAGGTAGGACTGAAGCTTTCTTT. Its translation: CASSQMAKGGRTEAFF.

This sequence joins TRBV7-2 and TRBJ1-2, with no clear D. Germline CDR1 is SGHTA and CDR2 is FQGNSA. The germline V and J ends were trimmed by 5 bases and 7 bases, with 14 bases remaining between them. This CDR3 region has 13 residues. The CDR3 nucleotides read TGTGCCAGCAGCCAAGTTCCGGAGGGTGGCTACACCTTC. Translated, it gives CASSQVPEGGYTF.